This TCR beta chain was documented in a study of early stage breast cancer tumors. As concerns this clone: The antigen remains unidentified.

Points from the study as a whole: Functional markers like CD4, CD8 and FOXP3 were missed in bulk sequencing.

Germline lookup yields CDR1 MDHEN and CDR2 SYDVKM. V gave up 6 bases and J gave up 3 bases; unmatched junction bases: 11. The CDR3 length is 16 residues. Blood replicates held 0.5 ug DNA, tumor or normal breast 1.5 ug, two each. TCRdb keeps only in-frame clones here, not all; method: immunoSEQ multiplex PCR. Counted here are 50,000 to 65,000 clones, 85% to 95% occurring once; the ten biggest clones make up roughly 5%. The material sequenced was blood. This receptor was identified in a person aged 70 to 85 with breast cancer. V is TRBV28 and J is TRBJ2-1, with 7 bases lining up with TRBD2. CDR3 bases: TGTGCCAGCAGAGAATCTAGCGGAAATCGCTACAATGAGCAGTTCTTC. Translated: CASRESSGNRYNEQFF.